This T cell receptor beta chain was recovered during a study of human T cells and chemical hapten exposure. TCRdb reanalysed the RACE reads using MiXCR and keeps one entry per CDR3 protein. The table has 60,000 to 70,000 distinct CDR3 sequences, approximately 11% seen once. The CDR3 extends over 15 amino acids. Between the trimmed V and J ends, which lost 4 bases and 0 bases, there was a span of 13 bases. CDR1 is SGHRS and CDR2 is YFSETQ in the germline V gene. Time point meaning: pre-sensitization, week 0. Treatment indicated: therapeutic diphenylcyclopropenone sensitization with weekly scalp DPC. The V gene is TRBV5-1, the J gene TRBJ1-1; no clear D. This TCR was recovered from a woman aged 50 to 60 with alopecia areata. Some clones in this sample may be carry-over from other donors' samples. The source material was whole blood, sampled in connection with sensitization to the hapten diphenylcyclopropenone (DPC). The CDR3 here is CASSGINGMNTEAFF. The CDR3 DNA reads TGCGCCAGCAGCGGAATTAACGGAATGAACACTGAAGCTTTCTTT. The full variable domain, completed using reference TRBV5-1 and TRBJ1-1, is KAGVTQTPRYLIKTRGQQVTLSCSPISGHRSVSWYQQTPGQGLQFLFEYFSETQRNKGNFPGRFSGRQFSNSRSEMNVSTLELGDSALYLCASSGINGMNTEAFFGQGTRLTVV.